Shown below are 20 T cell receptor beta chains from a single sample sequenced in a study of cytomegalovirus exposure and HLA in healthy donors. Researchers ran the PCR with 60 Vbeta and 13 Jbeta primers. Here immunoSEQ multiplex PCR was the method, and the copy in TCRdb shows in-frame clones only, minus some. The sample has 130,000 to 150,000 clones; over 60% are singletons. The material sequenced was PBMCs. These receptor sequences come from a man aged 35-49 years in good health and CMV-seronegative.

In DNA, the CDR3 is TGTGCCAGCAGCCTAACTAGCGGGAGTTCCGGGGAGCTGTTTTTT. It encodes CASSLTSGSSGELFF. The rearrangement links TRBV7-2 to TRBJ2-2; 11 positions match TRBD2. This CDR3 is 15 amino acids long. The V and J ends lost 5 bases and 6 bases, in that order; junction bases with no gene match: 5. The germline V gene encodes CDR1 SGHTA and CDR2 FQGNSA.

This clone turned up a few times. The V gene is TRBV5-4, the J gene TRBJ2-4; 7 bases align to TRBD1. The CDR3 runs 16 residues. V lost 1 base, J lost 7 bases, and 11 bases stayed unmatched. CDR1 and CDR2 (germline): SGHNT, YYREEE (reference sequence). The DNA of the CDR3 is TGTGCCAGCAGCTTGCAGGCAGGGGGTGGCGATAACATTCAGTACTTC. Protein product: CASSLQAGGGDNIQYF.

The gene calls are TRBV6-1 and TRBJ1-1; D is perhaps TRBD1 (6 bases). Deletions cut 3 bases from V and 0 bases from J, with 11 bases between. The CDR3 covers 15 residues. Germline CDR1 MNHNS, CDR2 SASEGT. The chain's CDR3 is CASSDQGQMNTEAFF. The CDR3 DNA sequence: TGTGCCAGCAGTGATCAGGGACAAATGAACACTGAAGCTTTCTTT.

This chain uses TRBV6-5 with TRBJ1-6; possible D gene TRBD1, 6 bases. Trimming shortened V by 7 bases and J by 6 bases, and 13 bases separated the two germline ends. CDR1 is MNHEY, CDR2 SVGAGI, per germline. This CDR3 is built from 14 residues. This CDR3 is CASTEDSPNSPLHF. Written as DNA, the CDR3 is TGTGCCAGCACCGAGGACAGCCCTAATTCACCCCTCCACTTT.

V usage is TRBV6-4 and J usage is TRBJ1-1, with TRBD1 as a possible D gene (5 bases). Germline V CDR1 and CDR2: MRHNA, SNTAGT. V gave up 8 bases and J gave up 0 bases, with 13 bases separating them. The length of the CDR3 is 14 residues. Here the CDR3 DNA reads TGTGCCAGCTTGATTGGACAAATGAACACTGAAGCTTTCTTT. Translating it yields CASLIGQMNTEAFF.

The rearrangement uses TRBV6-5 and TRBJ2-3, with no clear D. The CDR3 extends over 11 amino acids. The V end lost 2 bases, the J end lost 6 bases, and 3 bases lay between the germline ends. The germline V gene encodes CDR1 MNHEY and CDR2 SVGAGI. Here the CDR3 DNA reads TGTGCCAGCAGTTACCTCGATACGCAGTATTTT. It translates to CASSYLDTQYF.

The chain joins TRBV28 to TRBJ1-2; no clear D gene. The CDR3 sequence is 13 residues long. Germline V gene lookup returns CDR1 MDHEN and CDR2 SYDVKM. V was clipped by 5 bases and J by 0 bases, with 7 bases between them. This chain's CDR3 is CASSLRANYGYTF. For the CDR3, the DNA is TGTGCCAGCAGTCTGAGAGCTAACTATGGCTACACCTTC.

V is TRBV6-6 and J is TRBJ1-4; TRBD1 matches at 11 bases. CDR1 and CDR2 (germline): MNHNY, SVGAGI (reference sequence). CDR3 length: 14 residues. Trimming removed 6 bases from V and 7 bases from J; junction bases left unmatched: 4. The CDR3 loop is CASRRTGGGEKLFF. Here the CDR3 DNA reads TGTGCCAGCAGGCGGACAGGGGGCGGTGAAAAACTGTTTTTT.

The V call is TRBV28, the J call TRBJ2-1, with TRBD1 matching over 8 bases. Trimming cost V 6 bases and J 12 bases; bases outside gene matches: 13. Germline lookup yields CDR1 MDHEN and CDR2 SYDVKM. The CDR3 loop spans 14 amino acids. CDR3 loop: CASRTTGQVTRQFF. DNA of the CDR3: TGTGCCAGCAGGACAACGGGACAGGTGACGCGGCAGTTCTTC.

This chain links TRBV27 with TRBJ2-2; D might be TRBD1 (7 bases). Germline V gene sequence: CDR1 MNHEY, CDR2 SMNVEV (reference sequence). CDR3 length equals 15 residues. Trimming removed 5 bases at V and 7 bases at J, with 17 bases between. DNA for the CDR3: TGTGCCAGCAGTACAGGGGCGGGAATTGGCGGGGAGCTGTTTTTT. The encoded protein is CASSTGAGIGGELFF.

In this sample, this clone turned up once. The junction departs from the called germline gene at one end, perhaps through a read error. The rearrangement joins TRBV5-1 to TRBJ1-2; 8 bases match TRBD1. CDR1 and CDR2 from the germline V gene are SGHRS and YFSETQ. The CDR3 is 13 residues long. CDR3 amino acids: CASSLQGDYGYPF. CDR3 in DNA: TGCGCCAGCAGCTTACAGGGGGACTATGGCTACCCCTTC.

The rearrangement joins TRBV7-2 to TRBJ2-1; 10 positions match TRBD2. V trimming: 2 bases; J trimming: 5 bases; junction bases outside the gene matches: 9. The CDR3 consists of 17 residues. Germline lookup yields CDR1 SGHTA and CDR2 FQGNSA. DNA of the CDR3: TGTGCCAGCAGCTTATGGCCTAGCGGGAGCCACAACAATGAGCAGTTCTTC. Translated: CASSLWPSGSHNNEQFF. The full variable domain, its missing parts supplied by reference TRBV7-2 and TRBJ2-1, is GAGVSQSPSNKVTEKGKDVELRCDPISGHTALYWYRQSLGQGLEFLIYFQGNSAPDKSGLPSDRFSAERTGGSVSTLTIQRTQQEDSAVYLCASSLWPSGSHNNEQFFGPGTRLTVL.

The chain couples TRBV18 to TRBJ2-5, with D possibly matching TRBD1 (6 bases). The CDR3 has 15 amino acids. Germline V lookup: CDR1 KGHSH, CDR2 LQKENI. The V and J ends lost 0 bases and 3 bases respectively, with 11 bases between them. The CDR3 bases are TGTGCCAGCTCACCACCGGGGGCGAATAAAGAGACCCAGTACTTC. It specifies CASSPPGANKETQYF.

The chain uses TRBV10-3 and TRBJ2-7; 7 bases are shared with TRBD1. Germline CDR1 reads ENHRY; CDR2 reads SYGVKD. With V trimmed by 7 bases and J by 4 bases, 13 bases remained unmatched. The CDR3 is made up of 15 amino acids. CDR3 DNA sequence: TGTGCCATCACCGACATACCGGGACAGCCATACGAGCAGTACTTC. Protein: CAITDIPGQPYEQYF.

The chain carries TRBV30 and TRBJ2-1; TRBD2 might be the D (6 bases). The CDR3 runs to 16 residues. The germline V gene has CDR1 GTSNPN and CDR2 SVGIG (reference sequence). The V and J ends lost 4 bases and 2 bases respectively, with 18 bases between them. The CDR3 spells CAWTTGGAGPYNEQFF. The CDR3 region has the DNA TGTGCCTGGACGACTGGCGGGGCTGGCCCCTACAATGAGCAGTTCTTC.

This clone was counted a few times. The genes are TRBV19 and TRBJ1-5, with 9 bases fitting TRBD1. Germline CDR1 LNHDA, CDR2 SQIVND (reference sequence). The CDR3 contains 16 residues. Unmatched junction bases numbered 9, after V lost 5 bases and J lost 4 bases. CDR3 nucleotide sequence: TGTGCCAGTAGTGCCGCTTGGGACAGGGCTAATCAGCCCCAGCATTTT. Translated: CASSAAWDRANQPQHF.

This clone was seen only a few times. This sequence joins TRBV19 and TRBJ1-5; D uncertain. The CDR3 runs to 12 residues. From germline, CDR1 is LNHDA and CDR2 SQIVND (reference sequence). V was shortened by 5 bases and J by 5 bases, with 7 bases between the two germline ends. The CDR3 here is CASSLADQPQHF. In nucleotides, the CDR3 is TGTGCCAGTAGTCTGGCCGATCAGCCCCAGCATTTT.

The gene calls are TRBV30 and TRBJ2-1; 7 bases are a match to TRBD2. CDR3 size: 14 residues. V gave up 2 bases and J gave up 5 bases; unmatched junction bases: 6. The germline gives CDR1 GTSNPN, CDR2 SVGIG (reference sequence). CDR3 in amino acids: CAWSYGRQDNEQFF. The DNA for the CDR3 is TGTGCCTGGAGTTACGGGAGGCAGGACAATGAGCAGTTCTTC.

CDR3 protein: CASRLGLAGSLYNEQFF. CDR3 coding DNA: TGTGCCAGCAGGTTGGGACTAGCGGGTAGTCTTTACAATGAGCAGTTCTTC. The chain has TRBV27 and TRBJ2-1; 12 bases fit TRBD2. This CDR3 region has 17 residues. V was pared by 6 bases and J by 4 bases, with 10 bases of the junction left unmatched. Germline V CDR1 and CDR2: MNHEY, SMNVEV (reference sequence).

The rearrangement joins TRBV18 to TRBJ1-3, with D unresolved. The CDR3 is 13 amino acids. Germline loops: CDR1 KGHSH, CDR2 LQKENI. The V end was cut by 2 bases, the J end by 2 bases, with 4 bases between. The CDR3, as DNA: TGTGCCAGCTCACCAGGAGCTGGAAACACCATATATTTT. Translating it yields CASSPGAGNTIYF.